This TCR beta chain is drawn from a study of cytomegalovirus exposure and HLA in healthy donors. Study results and limitations: In most subjects, TCR beta sequences reportedly gave accurate predictions of HLA-A and HLA-B alleles. Upon later analysis, TCR association rates were observed to vary by HLA locus, being highest for DRB1 and lowest for HLA-C. Presence/absence analyses treated sequencing depth as roughly uniform across donors.

The CDR3 runs to 15 residues. V lost 5 bases, J lost 2 bases, and 14 bases lay in between. Germline V gene sequence: CDR1 MNHNS, CDR2 SASEGT. To note about this clone: Its antigen is unknown.

13 Jbeta primers and 60 Vbeta primers were used for the PCR. Data came from immunoSEQ multiplex PCR; TCRdb stores just in-frame clones and leaves some out. The sample includes about 140,000 clones, about 80% of them seen just once. This chain joins TRBV6-1 and TRBJ2-3; TRBD2 is a possible D gene (6 bases). The sequence was obtained from a man aged 35-49 years in good health and CMV-seronegative. What was sequenced was PBMCs. The CDR3 protein is CASSFKLASTDTQYF. DNA for the CDR3: TGTGCCAGCAGTTTTAAACTAGCCTCCACAGATACGCAGTATTTT.